Sequencing of this TCR beta chain was carried out in a study of CD4 T cells in relation to SARS-CoV-2 and coronaviruses. The CDR3 loop spans 14 amino acids. V gave up 8 bases and J gave up 2 bases, with 16 bases separating them. Germline assignment: CDR1 MNHEY and CDR2 SVGAGI. Assay used: immunoSEQ multiplex PCR; TCRdb lists only in-frame clones, some missing. The sample includes about 59,000 clones, more than 80% of them seen just once. The unexposed donors gave CD4+ T cells in about 2010-2019, prior to COVID-19. Source material: memory CD4+ T cells from PBMCs. This chain links TRBV6-5 with TRBJ2-7, with unresolved D. This clonotype was sampled from a human donor in good health. The CDR3 nucleotides read TGTGCCAGCCTATATCAGGCTGGTCCCTACGAGCAGTACTTC. Residues: CASLYQAGPYEQYF.